The rows below give T cell receptor beta chains drawn from one sample of a study of blood T cells in healthy people across ages. TCRdb re-called the 5' RACE reads with MiXCR, one entry per CDR3 protein. The sample includes roughly 1,000,000 distinct CDR3 sequences, around 27% of them seen just once. These data were also reused for a study on T cells of mothers and their children.

The sample was blood. All receptors come from a girl aged 2 to 10 in good health. Each CDR3 is given without its conserved first and last residue.

j_call v_call cdr3_aa
TRBJ1-1 TRBV4-3 ASSQDTGYTEAF
TRBJ1-1 TRBV29-1 SVLSMNTEAL
TRBJ2-7 TRBV18 ASSPPTLGYEQY
TRBJ2-7 TRBV18 ASSTSERIYEQY
TRBJ1-6 TRBV7-2 ASTSFQGSPLH
TRBJ1-1 TRBV4-2 ASSQEGTAAEAF
TRBJ2-1 TRBV14 ASSQQTQGYEQF
TRBJ2-6 TRBV7-2 ASSLYSPLT
TRBJ2-1 TRBV5-1 ASTAGHEQF
TRBJ2-1 TRBV27 ASSSVLGPSVNEQF
TRBJ2-1 TRBV18 ASSTSIYNEQF
TRBJ2-3 TRBV5-1 ASVEDSTTDTQY